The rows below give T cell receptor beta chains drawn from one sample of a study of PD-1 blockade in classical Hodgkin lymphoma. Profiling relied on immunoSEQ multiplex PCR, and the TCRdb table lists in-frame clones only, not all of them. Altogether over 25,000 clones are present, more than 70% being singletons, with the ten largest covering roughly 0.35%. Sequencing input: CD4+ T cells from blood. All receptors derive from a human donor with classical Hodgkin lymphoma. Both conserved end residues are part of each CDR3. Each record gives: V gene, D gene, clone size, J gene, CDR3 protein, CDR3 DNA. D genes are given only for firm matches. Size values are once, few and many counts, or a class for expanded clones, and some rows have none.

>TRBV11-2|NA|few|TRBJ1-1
CASSLGEMNTEAFF
TGTGCCAGCAGCTTAGGGGAAATGAACACTGAAGCTTTCTTT
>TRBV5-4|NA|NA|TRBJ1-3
CASSLVGAGNTIYF
TGTGCCAGCAGCTTGGTAGGGGCTGGAAACACCATATATTTT
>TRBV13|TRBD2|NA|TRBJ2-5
CASSRPGLAGETQYF
TGTGCCAGCAGCCGACCGGGACTAGCGGGAGAGACCCAGTACTTC
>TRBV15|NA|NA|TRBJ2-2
CATSREGRPDTGELFF
TGTGCCACCAGCAGAGAGGGGAGGCCGGACACCGGGGAGCTGTTTTTT
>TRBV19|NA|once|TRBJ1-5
CASSPLGDGNQPQHF
TGTGCCAGTAGCCCCCTAGGGGATGGCAATCAGCCCCAGCATTTT
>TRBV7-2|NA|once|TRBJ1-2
CASSLAGGRGYGYTF
TGTGCCAGCAGCTTAGCGGGGGGCCGGGGATATGGCTACACCTTC
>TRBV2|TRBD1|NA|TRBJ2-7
CASNYRGRAAEQYF
TGTGCCAGCAACTACAGGGGCCGGGCCGCCGAGCAGTACTTC
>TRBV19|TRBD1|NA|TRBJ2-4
CASSQTGVSEMNIQYF
TGTGCCAGTAGCCAGACAGGGGTGTCGGAAATGAACATTCAGTACTTC
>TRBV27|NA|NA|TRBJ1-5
CASRPTGSNQPQHF
TGTGCCAGCAGACCAACAGGTAGCAATCAGCCCCAGCATTTT
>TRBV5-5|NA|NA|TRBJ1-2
CASSLGGGIGYTF
TGTGCCAGCAGCTTGGGAGGGGGAATTGGCTACACCTTC
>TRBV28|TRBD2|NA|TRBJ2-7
CASSVAGVPLRYEQYF
TGTGCCAGCAGTGTAGCGGGAGTGCCACTCAGGTACGAGCAGTACTTC
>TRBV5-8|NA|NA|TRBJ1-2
CASSLGIGIYGYTF
TGTGCCAGCAGCTTGGGAATCGGGATTTATGGCTACACCTTC
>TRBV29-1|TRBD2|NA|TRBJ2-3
CSVPTSVTDTQYF
TGCAGCGTTCCGACTAGCGTCACAGATACGCAGTATTTT
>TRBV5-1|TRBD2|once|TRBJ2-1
CASSPRLADNEQFF
TGCGCCAGCAGCCCCAGACTAGCGGACAATGAGCAGTTCTTC
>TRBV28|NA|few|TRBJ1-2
CASSAPGSPSGYTF
TGTGCCAGCAGTGCCCCCGGGAGCCCATCCGGCTACACCTTC
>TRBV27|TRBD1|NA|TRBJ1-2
CASSPQTGAAVYGYTF
TGTGCCAGCAGTCCCCAGACAGGGGCCGCCGTCTATGGCTACACCTTC
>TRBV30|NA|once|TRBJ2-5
CAWTGGRGVQETQYF
TGTGCCTGGACAGGGGGGCGAGGAGTCCAAGAGACCCAGTACTTC
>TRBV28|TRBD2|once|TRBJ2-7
CASSSPSGRAGREQYF
TGTGCCAGCAGTTCCCCTAGCGGGAGGGCCGGTCGAGAGCAGTACTTC
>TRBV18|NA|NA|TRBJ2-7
CASSISGASYEQYF
TGTGCCAGCTCCATTTCCGGGGCCTCCTACGAGCAGTACTTC
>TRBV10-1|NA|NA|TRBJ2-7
CASVPIGGTSYEQYF
TGCGCCAGCGTCCCTATTGGCGGGACCTCCTACGAGCAGTACTTC
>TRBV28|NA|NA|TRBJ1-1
CASSATGPQGAEAFF
TGTGCCAGCAGTGCGACGGGACCGCAAGGTGCTGAAGCTTTCTTT
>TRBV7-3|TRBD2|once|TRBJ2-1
CASSSLGLASYNEQFF
TGTGCCAGCAGCTCCCTAGGACTAGCGTCCTACAATGAGCAGTTCTTC